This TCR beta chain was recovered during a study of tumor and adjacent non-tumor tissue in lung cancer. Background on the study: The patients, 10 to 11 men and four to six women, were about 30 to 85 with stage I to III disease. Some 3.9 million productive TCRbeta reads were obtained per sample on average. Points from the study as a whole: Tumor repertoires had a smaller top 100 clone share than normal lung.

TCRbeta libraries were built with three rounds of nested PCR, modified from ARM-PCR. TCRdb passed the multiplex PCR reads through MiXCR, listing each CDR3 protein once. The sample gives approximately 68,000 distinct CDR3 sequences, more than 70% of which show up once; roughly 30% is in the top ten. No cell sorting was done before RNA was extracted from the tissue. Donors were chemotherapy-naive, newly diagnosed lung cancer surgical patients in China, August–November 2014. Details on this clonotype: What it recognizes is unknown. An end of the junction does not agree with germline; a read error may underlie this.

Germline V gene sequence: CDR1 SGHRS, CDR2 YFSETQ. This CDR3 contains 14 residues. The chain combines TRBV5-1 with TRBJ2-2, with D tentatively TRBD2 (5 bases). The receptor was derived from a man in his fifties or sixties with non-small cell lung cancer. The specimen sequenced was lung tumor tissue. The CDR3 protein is CASSLVPAAGELYF. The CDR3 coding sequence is TGCGCCAGCAGTTTGGTCCCGGCGGCCGGGGAGCTGTATTTT.